What follows is one T cell receptor beta chain and its context. Germline CDR1 is SGHNT and CDR2 is YYREEE (reference sequence). The V and J ends lost 3 bases and 6 bases respectively, with 13 bases between them. The CDR3 is 13 residues long. The sample originates from a study of T cell changes during pregnancy in multiple sclerosis. Libraries were prepared by immunoSEQ multiplex PCR; TCRdb keeps only in-frame clonotypes and omits some of them. The data hold tens of thousands of clones, with 85% to 95% observed a single time. The origin of this receptor is a female donor in good health, enrolled as a control in a pregnancy study. Sequenced material: peripheral blood, taken in the third trimester of pregnancy. The rearrangement joins TRBV5-4 to TRBJ2-7; tentatively, D is TRBD2 (5 bases). The CDR3 DNA reads as TGTGCCAGCAGCTACCGGGAAGGAAGCGAGCAGTACTTC. Translation gives CASSYREGSEQYF.